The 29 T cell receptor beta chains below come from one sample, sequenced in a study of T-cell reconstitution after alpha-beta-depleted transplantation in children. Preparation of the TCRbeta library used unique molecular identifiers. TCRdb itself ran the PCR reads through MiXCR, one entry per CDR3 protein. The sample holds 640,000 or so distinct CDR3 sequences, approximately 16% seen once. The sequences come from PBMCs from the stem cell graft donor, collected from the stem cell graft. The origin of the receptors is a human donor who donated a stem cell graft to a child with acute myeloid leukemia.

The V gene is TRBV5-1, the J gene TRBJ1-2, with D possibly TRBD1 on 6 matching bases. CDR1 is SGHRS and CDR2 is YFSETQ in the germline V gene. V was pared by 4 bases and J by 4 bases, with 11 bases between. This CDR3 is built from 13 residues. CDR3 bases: TGCGCCAGCAGCGAAGGGGGGCTCTATGGCTACACCTTC. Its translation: CASSEGGLYGYTF.

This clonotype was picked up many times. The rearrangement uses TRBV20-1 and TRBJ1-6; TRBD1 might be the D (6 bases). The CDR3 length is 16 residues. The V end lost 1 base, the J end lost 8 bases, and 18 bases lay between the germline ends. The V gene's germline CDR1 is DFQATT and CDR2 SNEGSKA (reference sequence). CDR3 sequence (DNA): TGCAGTGCTAGAGTAAAAACGGGGGCGAAGGATTCACCCCTCCACTTT. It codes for CSARVKTGAKDSPLHF.

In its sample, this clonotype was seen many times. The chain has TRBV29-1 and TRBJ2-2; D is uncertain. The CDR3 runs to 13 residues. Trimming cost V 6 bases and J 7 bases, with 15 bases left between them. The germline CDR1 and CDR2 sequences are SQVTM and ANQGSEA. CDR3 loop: CSVKLASDGELFF. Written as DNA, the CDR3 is TGCAGCGTAAAGTTAGCTTCCGACGGGGAGCTGTTTTTT.

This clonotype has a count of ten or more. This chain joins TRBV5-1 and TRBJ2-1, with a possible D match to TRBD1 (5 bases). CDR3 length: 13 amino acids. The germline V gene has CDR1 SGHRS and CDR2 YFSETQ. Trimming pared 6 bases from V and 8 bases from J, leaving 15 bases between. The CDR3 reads CASNIGGADEQFF. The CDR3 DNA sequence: TGCGCCAGCAACATTGGTGGGGCGGATGAGCAGTTCTTC.

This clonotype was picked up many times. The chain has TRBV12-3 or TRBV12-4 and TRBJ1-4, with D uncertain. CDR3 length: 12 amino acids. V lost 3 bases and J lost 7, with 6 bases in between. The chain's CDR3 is CASSFSGEKLFF. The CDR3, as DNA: TGTGCCAGCAGTTTCAGTGGTGAAAAACTGTTTTTT.

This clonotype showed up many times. This chain's CDR3 is CSARVFRGVPASGNTIYF. The CDR3 region has the DNA TGCAGTGCTAGAGTATTTAGGGGGGTCCCTGCCTCTGGAAACACCATATATTTT. The chain uses TRBV20-1 and TRBJ1-3; possible D gene TRBD1, 6 bases. The CDR3 totals 18 residues. CDR1 and CDR2 from the germline V gene are DFQATT and SNEGSKA (reference sequence). V lost 1 base to trimming and J lost 0 bases, with 19 bases between them.

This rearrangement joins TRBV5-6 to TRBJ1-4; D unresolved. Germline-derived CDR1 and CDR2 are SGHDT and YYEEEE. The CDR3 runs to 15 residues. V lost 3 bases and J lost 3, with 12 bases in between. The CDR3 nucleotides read TGTGCCAGCAGCTACCGTGGGAAATCTAATGAAAAACTGTTTTTT. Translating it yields CASSYRGKSNEKLFF. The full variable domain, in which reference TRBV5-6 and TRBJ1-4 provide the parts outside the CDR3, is DAGVTQSPTHLIKTRGQQVTLRCSPKSGHDTVSWYQQALGQGPQFIFQYYEEEERQRGNFPDRFSGHQFPNYSSELNVNALLLGDSALYLCASSYRGKSNEKLFFGSGTQLSVL.

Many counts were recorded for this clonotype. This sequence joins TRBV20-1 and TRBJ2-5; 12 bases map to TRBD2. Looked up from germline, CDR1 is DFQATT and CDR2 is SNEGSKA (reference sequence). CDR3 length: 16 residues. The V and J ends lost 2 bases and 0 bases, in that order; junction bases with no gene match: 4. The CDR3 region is CSARPRTSGNQETQYF. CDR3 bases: TGCAGTGCTAGACCCCGGACTAGCGGGAACCAAGAGACCCAGTACTTC.

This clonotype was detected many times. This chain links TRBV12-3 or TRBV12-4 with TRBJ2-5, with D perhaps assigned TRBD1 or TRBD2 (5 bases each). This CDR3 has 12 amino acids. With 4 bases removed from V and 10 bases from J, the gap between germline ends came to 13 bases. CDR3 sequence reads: CASSSGTEVQYF. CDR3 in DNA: TGTGCCAGCAGTTCCGGGACGGAGGTCCAGTACTTC.

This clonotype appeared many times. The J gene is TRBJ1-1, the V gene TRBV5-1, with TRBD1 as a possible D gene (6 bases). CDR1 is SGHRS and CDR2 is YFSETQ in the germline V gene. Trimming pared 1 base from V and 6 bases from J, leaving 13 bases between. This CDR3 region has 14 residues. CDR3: CASSLTGARSEAFF. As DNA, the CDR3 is TGCGCCAGCAGCTTGACGGGGGCGAGGTCTGAAGCTTTCTTT.

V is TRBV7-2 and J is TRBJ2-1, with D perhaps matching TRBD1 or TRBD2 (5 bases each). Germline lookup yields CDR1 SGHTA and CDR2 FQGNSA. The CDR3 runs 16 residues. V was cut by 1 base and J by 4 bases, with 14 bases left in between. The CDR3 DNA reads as TGTGCCAGCAGCTTAGGAACCGGGACCACGTACAATGAGCAGTTCTTC. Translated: CASSLGTGTTYNEQFF.

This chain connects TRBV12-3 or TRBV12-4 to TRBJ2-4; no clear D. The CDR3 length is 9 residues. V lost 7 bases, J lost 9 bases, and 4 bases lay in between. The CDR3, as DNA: TGTGCCAGCAAGGGCATTCAGTACTTC. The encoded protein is CASKGIQYF.

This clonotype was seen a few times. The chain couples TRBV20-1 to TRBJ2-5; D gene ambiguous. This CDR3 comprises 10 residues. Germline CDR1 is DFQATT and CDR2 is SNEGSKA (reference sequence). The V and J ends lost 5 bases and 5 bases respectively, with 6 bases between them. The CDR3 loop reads CSALRETQYF. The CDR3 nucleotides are TGCAGTGCTCTTCGGGAGACCCAGTACTTC.

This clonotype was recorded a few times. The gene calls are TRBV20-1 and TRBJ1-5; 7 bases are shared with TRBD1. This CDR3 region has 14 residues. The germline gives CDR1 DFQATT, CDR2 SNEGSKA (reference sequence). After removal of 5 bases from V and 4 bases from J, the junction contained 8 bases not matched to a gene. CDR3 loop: CSALGGGRNQPQHF. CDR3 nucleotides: TGCAGTGCTCTCGGAGGGGGCAGGAATCAGCCCCAGCATTTT.

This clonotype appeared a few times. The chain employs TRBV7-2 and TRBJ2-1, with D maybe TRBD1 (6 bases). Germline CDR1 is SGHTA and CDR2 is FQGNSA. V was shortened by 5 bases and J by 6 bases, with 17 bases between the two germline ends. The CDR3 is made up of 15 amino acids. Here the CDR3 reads CASSLTGKTFNEQFF. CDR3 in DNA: TGTGCCAGCAGCCTCACAGGGAAAACGTTCAATGAGCAGTTCTTC.

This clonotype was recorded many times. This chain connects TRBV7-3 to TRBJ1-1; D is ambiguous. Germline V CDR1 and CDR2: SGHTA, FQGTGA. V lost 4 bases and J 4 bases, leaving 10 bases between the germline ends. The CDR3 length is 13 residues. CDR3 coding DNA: TGTGCCAGCAGCTCTGGACGCAGCACTGAAGCTTTCTTT. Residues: CASSSGRSTEAFF.

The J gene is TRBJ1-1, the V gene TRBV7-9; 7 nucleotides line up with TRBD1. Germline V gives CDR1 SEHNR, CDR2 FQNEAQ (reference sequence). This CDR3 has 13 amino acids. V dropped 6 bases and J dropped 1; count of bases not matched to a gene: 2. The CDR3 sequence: CASRHRGNTEAFF. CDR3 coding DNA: TGTGCCAGCAGGCACAGGGGGAACACTGAAGCTTTCTTT.

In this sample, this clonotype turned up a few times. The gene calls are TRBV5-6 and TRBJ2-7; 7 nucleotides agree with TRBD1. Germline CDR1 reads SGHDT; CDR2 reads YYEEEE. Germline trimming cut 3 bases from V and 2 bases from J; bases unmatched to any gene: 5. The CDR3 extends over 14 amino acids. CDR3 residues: CASSWGQRTYEQYF. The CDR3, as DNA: TGTGCCAGCAGCTGGGGACAGAGGACCTACGAGCAGTACTTC.

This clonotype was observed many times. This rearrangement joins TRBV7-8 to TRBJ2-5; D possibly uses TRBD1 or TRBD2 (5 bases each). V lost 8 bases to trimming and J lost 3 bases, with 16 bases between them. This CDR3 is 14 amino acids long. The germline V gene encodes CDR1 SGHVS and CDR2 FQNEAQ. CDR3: CASVRGRVEETQYF. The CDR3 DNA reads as TGTGCCAGCGTGAGGGGAAGGGTGGAAGAGACCCAGTACTTC.

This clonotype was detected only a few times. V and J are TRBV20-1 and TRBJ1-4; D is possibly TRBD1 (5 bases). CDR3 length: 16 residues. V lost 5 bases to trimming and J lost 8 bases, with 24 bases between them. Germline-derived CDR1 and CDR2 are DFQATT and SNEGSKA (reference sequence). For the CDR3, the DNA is TGCAGTGCTCCTTCCGGGGGTATAGGGAGAGGCGAAAAACTGTTTTTT. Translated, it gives CSAPSGGIGRGEKLFF.

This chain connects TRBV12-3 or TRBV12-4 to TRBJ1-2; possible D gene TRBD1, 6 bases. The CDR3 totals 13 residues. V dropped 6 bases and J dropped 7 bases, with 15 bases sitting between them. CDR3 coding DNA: TGTGCCAGCAGAAGAGTTGGGACAAGTGGCTACACCTTC. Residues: CASRRVGTSGYTF.

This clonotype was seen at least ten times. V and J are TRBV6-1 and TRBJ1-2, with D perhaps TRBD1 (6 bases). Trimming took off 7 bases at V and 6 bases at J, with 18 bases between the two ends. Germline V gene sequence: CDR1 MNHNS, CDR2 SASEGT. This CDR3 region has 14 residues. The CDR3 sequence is CASTQGGWGHGYTF. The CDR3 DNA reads TGTGCCAGCACCCAAGGGGGTTGGGGGCATGGCTACACCTTC.

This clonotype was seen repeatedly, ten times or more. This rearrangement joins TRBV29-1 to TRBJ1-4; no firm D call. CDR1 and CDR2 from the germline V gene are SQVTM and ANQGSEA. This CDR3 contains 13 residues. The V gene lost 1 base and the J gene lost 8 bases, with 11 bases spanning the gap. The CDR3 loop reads CSVEVGMREKLFF. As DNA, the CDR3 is TGCAGCGTTGAAGTTGGGATGAGGGAAAAACTGTTTTTT.

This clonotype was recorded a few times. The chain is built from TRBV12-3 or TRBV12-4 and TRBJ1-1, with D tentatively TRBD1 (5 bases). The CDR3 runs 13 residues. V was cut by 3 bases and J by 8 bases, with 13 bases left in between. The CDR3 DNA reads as TGTGCCAGCAGTTTTCGGACATCTGAGGAAGCTTTCTTT. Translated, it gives CASSFRTSEEAFF.

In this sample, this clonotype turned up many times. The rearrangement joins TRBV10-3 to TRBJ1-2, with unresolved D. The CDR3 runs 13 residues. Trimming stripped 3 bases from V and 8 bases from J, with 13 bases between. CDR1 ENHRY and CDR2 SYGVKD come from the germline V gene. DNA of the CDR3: TGTGCCATCAGTGAAAAGGGCTGGATGGGCTACACCTTC. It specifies CAISEKGWMGYTF.

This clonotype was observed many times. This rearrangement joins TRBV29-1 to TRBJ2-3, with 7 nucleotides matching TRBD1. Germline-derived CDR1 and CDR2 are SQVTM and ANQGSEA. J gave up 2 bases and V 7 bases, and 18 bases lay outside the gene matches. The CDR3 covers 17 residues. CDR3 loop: CSALSWVTGANTDTQYF. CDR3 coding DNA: TGCAGCGCCCTAAGCTGGGTTACAGGGGCGAACACAGATACGCAGTATTTT.

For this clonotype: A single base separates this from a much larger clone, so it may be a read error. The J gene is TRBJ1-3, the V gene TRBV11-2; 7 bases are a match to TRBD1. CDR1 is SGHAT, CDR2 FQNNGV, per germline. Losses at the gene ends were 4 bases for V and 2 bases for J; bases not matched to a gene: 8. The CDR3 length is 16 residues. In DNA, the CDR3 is TGTGCCAGCAGCTCGCACAGGGGATGGACTGGAAACACCATATATTTT. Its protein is CASSSHRGWTGNTIYF.

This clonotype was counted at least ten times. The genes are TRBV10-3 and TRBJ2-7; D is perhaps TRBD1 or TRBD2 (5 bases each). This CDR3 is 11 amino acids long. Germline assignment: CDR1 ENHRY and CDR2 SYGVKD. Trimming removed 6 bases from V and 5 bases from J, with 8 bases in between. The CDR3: CAIRVGDEQYV. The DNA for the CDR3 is TGTGCCATCAGGGTGGGGGACGAGCAGTACGTC.

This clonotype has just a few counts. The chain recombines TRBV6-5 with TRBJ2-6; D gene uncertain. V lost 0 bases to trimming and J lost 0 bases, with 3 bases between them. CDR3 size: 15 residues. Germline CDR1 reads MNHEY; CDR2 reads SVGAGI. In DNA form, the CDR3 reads TGTGCCAGCAGTTACTCGGGCTCTGGGGCCAACGTCCTGACTTTC. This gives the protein CASSYSGSGANVLTF.